This T cell receptor (beta chain) stems from a study of blood T cell repertoires in COVID-19. The wider study: COVID-19 samples, acute and convalescent, were from the United States, Italy and Spain. T cells, B-cell-depleted T cells, or PBMCs provided the cDNA or gDNA that served as material.

Under the authors' procedure: Amplification of reference gene primers was used by the study to estimate nucleated cell counts. Only in-frame clones appear in the TCRdb table, and some are missing; sequencing was by immunoSEQ multiplex PCR. The V and J calls and the clone size are those of that table, but D and trimming were determined from the DNA. Of about 280,000 clones listed, about nine tenths were seen once; the top ten hold about 11%. In Seattle, patients joined the study during active infection and were tracked longitudinally. Unmatched junction bases numbered 5, after V lost 2 bases and J lost 2 bases. Per germline, CDR1 KGHSH and CDR2 LQKENI. The CDR3 runs 16 residues.

J is TRBJ1-3 and V is TRBV18, with TRBD1 matching over 8 bases. The TCR sequence derives from a woman aged 25 to 39 with COVID-19, enrolled during active disease. Sequencing was done on a sample of peripheral blood. CDR3 amino acids: CASSPKTGGTGNTIYF. CDR3 DNA: TGTGCCAGCTCACCAAAAACAGGGGGAACTGGAAACACCATATATTTT. Full variable domain (outside the CDR3, taken from reference TRBV18 and TRBJ1-3): NAGVMQNPRHLVRRRGQEARLRCSPMKGHSHVYWYRQLPEEGLKFMVYLQKENIIDESGMPKERFSAEFPKEGPSILRIQQVVRGDSAAYFCASSPKTGGTGNTIYFGEGSWLTVV.